A selection of T cell receptor beta chains follows, all from one sample in a study of beta chain features in type 1 diabetes. Clones were read by immunoSEQ multiplex PCR, and TCRdb kept only the in-frame ones, dropping some. Among roughly 300,000 clones listed, 9.3% were seen once. The sample comprised central memory CD4+ T cells from blood. Receptors originate from a young man with type 1 diabetes. Each CDR3 is given with its conserved first and last residue. D genes are given only for firm matches. The size entry is marked missing in some rows and otherwise reads once, few, many or a size class.

16 few TRBD2 TRBJ2-1 TRBV7-9 TGTGCCAGCAGCTTAGGGGCTAGCGGGGTGGGGTACGAGCAGTTCTTC CASSLGASGVGYEQFF
13 - - TRBJ1-2 TRBV28 TGTGCCAGCAGTAGATCGACAGCGGGGGGCTACACCTTC CASSRSTAGGYTF
16 - TRBD1 TRBJ1-1 TRBV4-1 TGCGCCAGCAGCCAAGAGAGCGACAGGGGGCTCCCTGAAGCTTTCTTT CASSQESDRGLPEAFF
14 - - TRBJ2-6 TRBV6-5 TGTGCCAGCAGTTACAGGGCTGGGGCCAACGTCCTGACTTTC CASSYRAGANVLTF
14 - - TRBJ1-2 TRBV6-6 TGTGCCAGCAGTTACTCGAAGGGGGTGGGTGGCTACACCTTC CASSYSKGVGGYTF
15 - - TRBJ1-2 TRBV4-3 TGCGCCAGCAGCCAAGACCTCCGGGACAAGTATGGCTACACCTTC CASSQDLRDKYGYTF
11 many - TRBJ2-1 TRBV29-1 TGCAGCGTTGTCCCTTACAATGAGCAGTTCTTC CSVVPYNEQFF
15 few - TRBJ2-3 TRBV5-4 TGTGCCAGCACCCCCAGGGACGAGCTCACAGATACGCAGTATTTT CASTPRDELTDTQYF
13 - - TRBJ2-1 TRBV9 TGTGCCAGCAGCGTAGCTACGCTGAATGAGCAGTTCTTC CASSVATLNEQFF
14 few TRBD2 TRBJ2-2 TRBV5-5 TGTGCCAGCATCATTAGGGGAGGGACCGGGGAGCTGTTTTTT CASIIRGGTGELFF
13 - TRBD1 TRBJ1-2 TRBV2 TGTGCCAGCAGTACAGACAGGGGTCGTGGCTACACCTTC CASSTDRGRGYTF
15 many TRBD2 TRBJ2-5 TRBV29-1 TGCAGCGTTGCCGCCCCGGGACTAGCGGAAGAGACCCAGTACTTC CSVAAPGLAEETQYF
15 - TRBD1 TRBJ2-5 TRBV7-2 TGTGCCAGCAGCAGTCCGGACAGGAAACAAGAGACCCAGTACTTC CASSSPDRKQETQYF
15 few TRBD2 TRBJ2-5 TRBV7-2 TGTGCCAGCAGCTCCCTAGCGGGGGGTAGTGAGACCCAGTACTTC CASSSLAGGSETQYF
11 - - TRBJ1-2 TRBV20-1 TGCAGTGCTAGAGGGCAGGGTGGCTACACCTTC CSARGQGGYTF
16 few - TRBJ2-2 TRBV7-9 TGTGCCAGCAGCTTAGCGTCCTTGGGCCGGACCGGGGAGCTGTTTTTT CASSLASLGRTGELFF
16 - - TRBJ1-6 TRBV30 TGTGCCTGGGGGGGACGGATTAGCTCCTATAATTCACCCCTCCACTTT CAWGGRISSYNSPLHF
14 few TRBD2 TRBJ2-2 TRBV28 TGTGCCAGCAGTTTTGGGAGGGCTGGCGGGGAGCTGTTTTTT CASSFGRAGGELFF
15 many - TRBJ2-5 TRBV7-9 TGTGCCAGCAGCTCCCCCGAGGGGGGAGGAAAGACCCAGTACTTC CASSSPEGGGKTQYF
14 - TRBD1 TRBJ2-5 TRBV7-2 TGTGCCAGCAGCACGATGACAGGGATAGAGACCCAGTACTTC CASSTMTGIETQYF
17 - - TRBJ2-3 TRBV28 TGTGCCAGCAGTTTAGGGTTGGGGCGATCTCGCACAGATACGCAGTATTTT CASSLGLGRSRTDTQYF
15 many TRBD1 TRBJ2-3 TRBV19 TGTGCCAGTAGTATAATGGGACAGAGCACAGATACGCAGTATTTT CASSIMGQSTDTQYF
15 few TRBD1 TRBJ1-5 TRBV4-1 TGCGCCAGCAGCAGGGACAGGGAGACCAATCAGCCCCAGCATTTT CASSRDRETNQPQHF
13 - - TRBJ1-1 TRBV7-9 TGTGCCAGCAGCTTAGAGCGGGCCACTGAAGCTTTCTTT CASSLERATEAFF
17 few TRBD2 TRBJ2-3 TRBV5-6 TGTGCCAGCAGCTTGGTTCCCCAGCGGGGGGGCCAAGATACGCAGTATTTT CASSLVPQRGGQDTQYF
14 few - TRBJ2-2 TRBV7-2 TGTGCCAGCAGCTCACAGGATAGCGCCGGGGAGCTGTTTTTT CASSSQDSAGELFF
17 - - TRBJ1-2 TRBV4-1 TGCGCCAGCAGCCAAGGAGGGGCGGGGGGCGATAGCTATGGCTACACCTTC CASSQGGAGGDSYGYTF
14 - - TRBJ1-1 TRBV11-2 TGTGCCAGCAGCTTAGTGATGGGGAAAGGTGAAGCTTTCTTT CASSLVMGKGEAFF
19 - TRBD1 TRBJ1-2 TRBV5-6 TGTGCCAGCAGCTTAGGGGGGAAACGGACAGGCGGCTCTAACTATGGCTACACCTTC CASSLGGKRTGGSNYGYTF
13 few - TRBJ1-2 TRBV10-3 TGTGCCATCAAAGAACAGACCAACTATGGCTACACCTTC CAIKEQTNYGYTF
16 - TRBD2 TRBJ2-7 TRBV9 TGTGCCAGCAGCGTAAGTAGCGGGGGGGCCACATACGAGCAGTACTTC CASSVSSGGATYEQYF
15 many - TRBJ2-5 TRBV10-3 TGTGCCATCAGTGAGTCGAACAGGCTCCAAGAGACCCAGTACTTC CAISESNRLQETQYF
16 - TRBD1 TRBJ2-6 TRBV5-4 TGTGCCAGCAGCTTTGACAGGGTGACTGGGGCCAACGTCCTGACTTTC CASSFDRVTGANVLTF
15 few - TRBJ1-1 TRBV28 TGTGCCAGCGGATCTGCGGCAGCTCGGAACACTGAAGCTTTCTTT CASGSAAARNTEAFF
14 - - TRBJ1-2 TRBV4-3 TGCGCCAGCAGCCAAGAAATGTCGCCGTCCGGCTACACCTTC CASSQEMSPSGYTF
12 few - TRBJ2-1 TRBV11-2 TGTGCCAGCAGTCGACATTGGGGTGAGCAGTTCTTC CASSRHWGEQFF
15 few - TRBJ1-1 TRBV9 TGTGCCAGCAGCCCATACGACGGACGGGAAGCTGAAGCTTTCTTT CASSPYDGREAEAFF